Each of the 8 T cell receptor beta chains below was sequenced from the same sample in a study of CD8+ T cells in alopecia areata. Documented treatment: oral pan-JAK inhibitor, 5-10 mg twice daily. Reverse transcription of extracted RNA yielded cDNA, which provided the sequencing template. Sequencing was performed with immunoSEQ multiplex PCR; in TCRdb, only in-frame clones are kept and a portion is missing. Of some 150,000 clones detected, roughly 52% appear once; the ten largest clones hold approximately 15%. The sequencing here drew on CD8+ T cells sorted from blood, taken at week 4, from a patient treated with tofacitinib. Source of these receptors: a human donor with alopecia areata.

V and J are TRBV6-5 and TRBJ2-2, with D hard to call. CDR1 and CDR2 from the germline V gene are MNHEY and SVGAGI. V was trimmed by 10 bases and J by 5 bases, leaving 11 bases between them. The CDR3 has 12 residues. The CDR3 coding sequence is TGTGCCACCAGCCCAGCGACCGGGGAGCTGTTTTTT. Protein: CATSPATGELFF.

Only one count was recorded for this clone. DNA for the CDR3: TGTGCCAGCAGTTTCGGACTAGCGGGGGTGACAGATACGCAGTATTTT. Protein product: CASSFGLAGVTDTQYF. This chain connects TRBV6-5 to TRBJ2-3; 13 bases fit TRBD2. The CDR3 is 16 residues long. CDR1 and CDR2 from the germline V gene are MNHEY and SVGAGI. With V trimmed by 4 bases and J by 3 bases, 4 bases remained unmatched.

The chain uses TRBV6-5 and TRBJ2-2; 10 nucleotides agree with TRBD1. Trimming took 9 bases from V and 3 from J; bases not matched to a gene: 4. The CDR3 has 14 residues. Germline V gene data show CDR1 as MNHEY and CDR2 as SVGAGI. The CDR3 sequence is CASVGTGDTGELFF. The DNA for the CDR3 is TGTGCCAGTGTAGGGACAGGGGACACCGGGGAGCTGTTTTTT.

About this clone: This CDR3 is also generated by other DNA sequences in the sample. The chain combines TRBV18 with TRBJ2-7; D gene unclear. The CDR3 length is 13 residues. Germline loops: CDR1 KGHSH, CDR2 LQKENI. The V gene lost 0 bases and the J gene lost 2 bases, with 5 bases spanning the gap. CDR3 DNA: TGTGCCAGCTCACCACCCGGCGCCTACGAGCAGTACTTC. It yields the protein CASSPPGAYEQYF. Looking up the rest from reference TRBV18 and TRBJ2-7 gives the full variable domain: NAGVMQNPRHLVRRRGQEARLRCSPMKGHSHVYWYRQLPEEGLKFMVYLQKENIIDESGMPKERFSAEFPKEGPSILRIQQVVRGDSAAYFCASSPPGAYEQYFGPGTRLTVT.

V and J are TRBV7-3 and TRBJ1-1; 8 bases fit TRBD1. This CDR3 comprises 14 residues. Trimming removed 3 bases from V and 7 bases from J; junction bases left unmatched: 7. Per the germline V gene, CDR1 is SGHTA and CDR2 is FQGTGA. CDR3 region: CASSLQGAVIEAFF. The CDR3 DNA reads as TGTGCCAGCAGCTTGCAGGGGGCTGTAATTGAAGCTTTCTTT.

This clone showed up just once. The J gene is TRBJ1-2, the V gene TRBV7-2; D not resolved. From germline, CDR1 is SGHTA and CDR2 FQGNSA. Trimming cost V 5 bases and J 8 bases, with 21 bases left between them. The CDR3 is 15 residues long. CDR3 sequence reads: CASSRKVSEDFGYTF. In DNA form, the CDR3 reads TGTGCCAGCAGCCGGAAGGTGTCGGAGGACTTCGGCTACACCTTC.

The rearrangement links TRBV13 to TRBJ2-7; 12 bases map to TRBD1. V gave up 5 bases and J gave up 6 bases; unmatched junction bases: 11. Per germline, CDR1 PRHDT and CDR2 FYEKMQ (reference sequence). The CDR3 runs 16 residues. CDR3 amino acids: CASSDLGTGGFGEQYF. The CDR3 DNA reads as TGTGCCAGCAGCGATCTCGGGACAGGGGGCTTTGGCGAGCAGTACTTC.

This clone was recorded a few times. V usage is TRBV13 and J usage is TRBJ1-5; the match to TRBD1 covers 10 bases. CDR3 length: 16 residues. Germline V CDR1 and CDR2: PRHDT, FYEKMQ (reference sequence). J gave up 7 bases and V 0 bases, and 6 bases lay outside the gene matches. The CDR3 DNA is TGTGCCAGCAGCTTAGGGACAGGGGGCGCCCCGCAGCCCCAGCATTTT. Translation gives CASSLGTGGAPQPQHF.